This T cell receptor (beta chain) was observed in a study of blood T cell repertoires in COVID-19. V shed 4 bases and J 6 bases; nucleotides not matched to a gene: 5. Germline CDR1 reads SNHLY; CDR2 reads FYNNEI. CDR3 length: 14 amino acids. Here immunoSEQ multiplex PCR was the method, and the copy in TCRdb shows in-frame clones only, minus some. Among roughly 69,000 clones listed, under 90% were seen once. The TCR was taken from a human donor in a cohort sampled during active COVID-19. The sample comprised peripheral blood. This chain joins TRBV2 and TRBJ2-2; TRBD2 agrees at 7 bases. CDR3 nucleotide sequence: TGTGCCAGCAGTGGGGATACTAGCGCCGGGGAGCTGTTTTTT. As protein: CASSGDTSAGELFF.